This T cell receptor beta chain was found in a study of early stage breast cancer tumors (dated 2017 in TCRdb). Context from the whole study: Of the approximately 15 invasive breast tumors, roughly eleven were found to be estrogen receptor-positive, progesterone receptor-positive and HER2-negative. On average, each sample had approximately 9.2-fold read coverage. Of the roughly twelve ER+/PR+/HER2- tumors, eight were classified as invasive ductal carcinomas and four as invasive lobular carcinomas. Across all samples, 2,700,000 or so templates representing around 1 million unique clonotypes were detected. Paper-wide results and their limitations: The small cohort size prevented analysis by tumor subtype. About 2.7-fold higher T cell density and higher clonality were observed in tumors than in adjacent normal breast tissue. Enriched TCRB sequences shared across patients were mostly commonly generated sequences, unlikely to play an important role in the tumor microenvironment. Repertoires from blood resembled normal breast more closely than tumor, and using blood as a reference for each tissue separated tumor from normal in most of the 16 patients. Chain pairing and functional markers such as CD4, CD8 and FOXP3 were not captured by bulk genomic DNA sequencing of unsorted cells.

Two independent genomic DNA replicates were amplified for each sample, with approximately 0.5 ug used for blood and about 1.5 ug for tumor or normal breast. TCRB sequencing of genomic DNA was carried out with the ImmunoSeq Intro kit according to the manufacturer's instructions. Multiplex PCR ran 30 to 40 cycles with proprietary primers and spike-in control sequences for absolute quantification. Single-end 150-bp reads were used to sequence an 87-bp fragment covering the CDR3 and the flanking V and J genes. Each lane of an Illumina MiSeq running version 3.0 chemistry carried seven multiplexed samples, with two replicates apiece. In the authors' own workflow: Raw data were processed by the vendor's proprietary pipeline, with both replicates merged into one result per sample. A clonotype was defined as productive rearrangements that share the same V-gene family, CDR3 amino acid sequence and J-gene segment. Clonality was computed as 1 minus the normalized Shannon entropy (Pielou evenness) of TCRB abundances. T cell density was estimated as total templates divided by the number of input cells, with the number of input cells inferred from the DNA input amount. Recon was used with default parameters to estimate total repertoire diversity and clonality. Clonotypes with over 0.1% abundance in tumor and at least 32-fold higher abundance in tumor than in normal breast were defined as tumor-enriched. TCRdb took over this immuneACCESS table, retaining in-frame rearrangements with V and J assigned. Such tables are incomplete; in checked studies, under half of the missing clones stem from an unresolved V gene, and the remainder is unexplained. That table supplies the V and J calls and clone size; D and trimming were determined from the DNA. Across this sample there are more than 65,000 clones, with approximately 80% seen only once. The ten largest clones add up to approximately 4.5% of the sample.

The study profiled bulk TCR beta-chain repertoires in matched peripheral blood, tumor and adjacent normal breast tissue taken from some 17 patients with early-stage breast cancer. Before surgery, roughly 5-11 mL of whole blood was collected in EDTA tubes and processed within 2 hours. Ficoll-Paque centrifugation in SepMate-50 tubes was used to isolate peripheral blood mononuclear cells. PBMCs were cryopreserved in aliquots of 2 to 4 million cells in 90% FBS with roughly 10% DMSO and kept in liquid nitrogen. The Qiagen AllPrep DNA/RNA Mini kit was used to extract genomic DNA. Looking up the germline V gene (reference sequence) yields CDR1 MNHNY and CDR2 SVGAGI. The CDR3 runs 16 amino acids, cysteine and phenylalanine included. Only the CDR3 part of the read is kept: 48 bases, read in frame from the first base. At the junction V is shortened by 0 bases and J by 6 bases, with 17 bases in between. A single count supports this clone. The antigen this receptor binds is unknown. No base-level quality is on record; no much larger clone is a single base apart.

Recombination connected TRBV6-6 to TRBJ1-1, and perhaps TRBD1 as D gene, on 5 matching bases. Specimen: blood. This receptor was taken from a person in their 40s with breast cancer. The nucleotides are TGTGCCAGCAGTTACTCGATTGATAAAATGGGGGCTGAAGCTTTCTTT. The encoded protein is CASSYSIDKMGAEAFF.